Given below is one T cell receptor beta chain in context. This sample stems from a study of blood T cells in healthy people across ages. The CDR3 is 14 amino acids. The V gene end was trimmed by 7 bases and the J gene end by 6 bases; junction bases not matched to a gene: 11. CDR1 and CDR2 from the germline V gene are SQVTM and ANQGSEA. Primed by a sample-barcoded 5' primer and a J-beta primer mix, a second PCR proceeded for about 7 to 11 cycles. TCRdb ran MiXCR on the 5' RACE reads and lists one entry per CDR3 protein. Here the sample spans 1.8 million or so distinct CDR3 sequences, about 39% being singletons. Every donor gave around 10 milliliters of peripheral blood.

This sequence originates from a human donor in good health. This chain uses TRBV29-1 with TRBJ2-1, with TRBD2 matching 8 bases. Sample: blood. CDR3 DNA: TGCAGCGCTTTGCGGGGGGTCACCTCCAATGAGCAGTTCTTC. As protein: CSALRGVTSNEQFF.